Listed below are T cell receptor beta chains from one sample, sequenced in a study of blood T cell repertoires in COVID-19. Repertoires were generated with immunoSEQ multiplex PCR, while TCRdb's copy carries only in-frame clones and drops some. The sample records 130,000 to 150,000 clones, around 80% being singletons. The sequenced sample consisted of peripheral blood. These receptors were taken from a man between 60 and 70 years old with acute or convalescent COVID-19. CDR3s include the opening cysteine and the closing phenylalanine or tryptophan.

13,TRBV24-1,CATQAGGWTEAFF
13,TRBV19,CASSIRGNQPQHF
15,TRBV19,CASSIDWTGAYEQYF
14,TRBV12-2,CASRTGQGASEQYF
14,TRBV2,CASTLGSSNSPLHF
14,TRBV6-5,CASSFGGDDNEQFF
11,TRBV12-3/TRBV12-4,CASTRGETQYF
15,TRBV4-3,CASSQVSGRQETQYF
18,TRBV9,CASSESWWRGSATDTQYF
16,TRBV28,CASSLSGTGVHYGYTF
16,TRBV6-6,CATPSSRADNTGELFF
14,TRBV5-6,CASSWAGEGNTIYF
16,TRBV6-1,CASSALAGTGSNEQFF
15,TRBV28,CASSRTLLGALGYTF
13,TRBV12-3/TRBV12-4,CASSLRGLDGYTF
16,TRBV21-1,CASSSQTGRNTGELFF
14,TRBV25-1,CASSERQGRETQYF
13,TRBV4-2,CASSPRVDQPQHF
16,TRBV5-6,CASSPQGPISGNTIYF
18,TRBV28,CASSLMPLLAQNDNEQFF
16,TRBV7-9,CASSLALTGPNQPQHF
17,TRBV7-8,CASSLAGGSTSNQPQHF
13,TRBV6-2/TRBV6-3,CASSSTGAYGYTF
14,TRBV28,CASSYSGPRNEQFF
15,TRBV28,CASSLRGSLYNEQFF
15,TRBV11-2,CASSFGQGSYNEQFF
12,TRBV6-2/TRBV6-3,CASSYTTSTQYF
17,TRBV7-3,CASSLKIPGLAYNEQFF
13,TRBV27,CASKGQGYNEQFF
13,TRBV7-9,CASRTSGDYGYTF
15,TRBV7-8,CASSLVAGVTGELFF
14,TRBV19,CASSRLPGGPEAFF
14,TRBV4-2,CASSQNRGPGELFF
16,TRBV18,CASSPPGTGANTEAFF
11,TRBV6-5,CASNSYTEAFF
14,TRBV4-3,CASSQGQGSFGYTF
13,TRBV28,CASSGGLGNEQFF
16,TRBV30,CAWGHRLAAPLNEQFF
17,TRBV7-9,CASSLTGGQFLNTEAFF
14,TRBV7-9,CASSETSGRPEQYF
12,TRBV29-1,CSVARGGETQYF
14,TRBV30,CAWTSGLSTDTQYF
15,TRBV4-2,CASSQAVGAQYEQYF
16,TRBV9,CASSPNGEEGNQPQHF
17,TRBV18,CASSPPSTGLDFYGYTF
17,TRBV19,CASSLSLAGGSTDTQYF
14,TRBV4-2,CASSQAGGNTEAFF
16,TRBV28,CASSSPTSGRGYEQYF
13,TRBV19,CASSTGFNQPQHF
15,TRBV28,CATRTWTSSQETQYF
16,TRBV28,CASSSPDAGAYNEQFF
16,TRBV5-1,CASSFGDRGGEETQYF
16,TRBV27,CASSRFGGGSSYEQYF
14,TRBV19,CASQQTGGITEAFF
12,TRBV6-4,CASSVQGYGYTF
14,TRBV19,CASTPGIAYNEQFF